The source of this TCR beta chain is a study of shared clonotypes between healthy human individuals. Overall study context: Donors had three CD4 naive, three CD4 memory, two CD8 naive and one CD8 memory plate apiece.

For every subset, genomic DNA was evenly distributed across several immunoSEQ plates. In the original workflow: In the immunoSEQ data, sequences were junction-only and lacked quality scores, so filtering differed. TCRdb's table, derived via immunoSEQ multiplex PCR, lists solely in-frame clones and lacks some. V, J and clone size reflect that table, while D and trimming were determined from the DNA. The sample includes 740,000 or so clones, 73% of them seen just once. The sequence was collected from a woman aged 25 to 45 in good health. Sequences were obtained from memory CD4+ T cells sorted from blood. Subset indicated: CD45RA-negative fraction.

The DNA of the CDR3 is TGTGCCAGCAGCAGCAGCAATAGGGACTACGAGCAGTACTTC. It yields the protein CASSSSNRDYEQYF. V is TRBV21-1 and J is TRBJ2-7. TRBV21-1 is a pseudogene. The CDR3 covers 14 residues.